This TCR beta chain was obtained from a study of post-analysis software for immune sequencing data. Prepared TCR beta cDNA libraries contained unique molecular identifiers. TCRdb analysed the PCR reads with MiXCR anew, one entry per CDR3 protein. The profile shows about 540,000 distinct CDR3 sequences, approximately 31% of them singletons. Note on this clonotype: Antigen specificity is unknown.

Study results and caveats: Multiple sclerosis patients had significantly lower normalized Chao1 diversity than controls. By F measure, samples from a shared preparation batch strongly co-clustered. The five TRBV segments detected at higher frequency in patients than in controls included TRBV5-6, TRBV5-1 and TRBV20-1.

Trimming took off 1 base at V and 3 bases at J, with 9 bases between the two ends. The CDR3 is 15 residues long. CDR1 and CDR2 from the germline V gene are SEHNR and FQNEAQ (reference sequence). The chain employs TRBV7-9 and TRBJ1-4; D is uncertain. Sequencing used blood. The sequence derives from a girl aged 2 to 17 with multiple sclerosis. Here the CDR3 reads CASSLGGRANEKLFF. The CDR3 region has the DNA TGTGCCAGCAGCTTAGGTGGTCGGGCTAATGAAAAACTGTTTTTT.